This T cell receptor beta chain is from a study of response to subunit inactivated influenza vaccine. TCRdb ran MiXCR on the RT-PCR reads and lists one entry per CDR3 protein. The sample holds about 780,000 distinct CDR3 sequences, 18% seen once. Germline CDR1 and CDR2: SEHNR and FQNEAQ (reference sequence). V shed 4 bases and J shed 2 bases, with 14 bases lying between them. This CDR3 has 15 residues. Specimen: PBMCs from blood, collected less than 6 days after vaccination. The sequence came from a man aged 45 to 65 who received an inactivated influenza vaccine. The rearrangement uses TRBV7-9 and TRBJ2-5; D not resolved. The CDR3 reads CASSYTQPLQETQYF. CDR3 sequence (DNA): TGTGCCAGCAGCTACACGCAGCCCTTACAAGAGACCCAGTACTTC.